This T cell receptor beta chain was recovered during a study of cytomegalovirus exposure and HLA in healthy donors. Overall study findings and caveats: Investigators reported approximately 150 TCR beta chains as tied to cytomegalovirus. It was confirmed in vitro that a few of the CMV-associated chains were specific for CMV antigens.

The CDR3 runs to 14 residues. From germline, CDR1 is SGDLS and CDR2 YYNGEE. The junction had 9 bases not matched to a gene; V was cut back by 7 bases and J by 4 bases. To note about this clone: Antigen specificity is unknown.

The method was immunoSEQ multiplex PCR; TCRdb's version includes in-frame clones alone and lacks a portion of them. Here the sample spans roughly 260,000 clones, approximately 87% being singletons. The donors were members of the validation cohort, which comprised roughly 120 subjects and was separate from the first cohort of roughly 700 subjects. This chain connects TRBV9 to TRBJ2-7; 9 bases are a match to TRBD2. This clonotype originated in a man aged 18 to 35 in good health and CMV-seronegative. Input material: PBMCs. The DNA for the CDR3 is TGTGCCAGCGCGCCCCTAGCGGGAACATACGAGCAGTACTTC. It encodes CASAPLAGTYEQYF. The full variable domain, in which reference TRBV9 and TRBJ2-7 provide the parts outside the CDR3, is DSGVTQTPKHLITATGQRVTLRCSPRSGDLSVYWYQQSLDQGLQFLIQYYNGEERAKGNILERFSAQQFPDLHSELNLSSLELGDSALYFCASAPLAGTYEQYFGPGTRLTVT.